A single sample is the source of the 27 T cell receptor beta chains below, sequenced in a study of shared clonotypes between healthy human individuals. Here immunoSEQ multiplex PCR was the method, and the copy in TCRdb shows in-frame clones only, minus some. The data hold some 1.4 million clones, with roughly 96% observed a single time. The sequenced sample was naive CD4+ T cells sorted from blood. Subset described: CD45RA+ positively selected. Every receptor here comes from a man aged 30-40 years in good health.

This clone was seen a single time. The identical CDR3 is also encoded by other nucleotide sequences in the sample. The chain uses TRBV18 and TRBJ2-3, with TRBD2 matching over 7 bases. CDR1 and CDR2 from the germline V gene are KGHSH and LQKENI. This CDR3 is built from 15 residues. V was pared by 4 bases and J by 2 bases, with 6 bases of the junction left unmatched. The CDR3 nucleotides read TGTGCCAGCTCACTTCCGGGAGGCCCCACAGATACGCAGTATTTT. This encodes CASSLPGGPTDTQYF.

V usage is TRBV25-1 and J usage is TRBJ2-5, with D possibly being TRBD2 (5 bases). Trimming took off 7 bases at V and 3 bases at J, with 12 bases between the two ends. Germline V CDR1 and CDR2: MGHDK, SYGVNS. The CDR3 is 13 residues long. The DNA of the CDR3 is TGTGCCAGCAAGGAGGTAGGGAAAGAGACCCAGTACTTC. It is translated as CASKEVGKETQYF.

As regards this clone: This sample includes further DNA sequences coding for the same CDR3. DNA of the CDR3: TGTGCCAGCTCACCAAAGGCTACTAATGAAAAACTGTTTTTT. Amino acid sequence: CASSPKATNEKLFF. The rearrangement uses TRBV18 and TRBJ1-4, with no clear D. Germline V lookup: CDR1 KGHSH, CDR2 LQKENI. The CDR3 is 14 residues long. V was clipped by 2 bases and J by 2 bases, with 6 bases between them.

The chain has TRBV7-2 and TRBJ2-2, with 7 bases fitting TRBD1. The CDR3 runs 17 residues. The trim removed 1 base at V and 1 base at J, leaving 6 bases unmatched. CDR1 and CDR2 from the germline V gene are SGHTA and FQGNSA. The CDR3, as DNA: TGTGCCAGCAGCTTAGATTTTTGGACAGGGAACACCGGGGAGCTGTTTTTT. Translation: CASSLDFWTGNTGELFF.

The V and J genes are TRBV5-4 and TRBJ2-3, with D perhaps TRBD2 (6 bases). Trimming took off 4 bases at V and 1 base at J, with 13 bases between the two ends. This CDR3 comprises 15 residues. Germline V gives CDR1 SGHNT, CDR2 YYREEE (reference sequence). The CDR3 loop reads CASSDPKRGTDTQYF. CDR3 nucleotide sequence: TGTGCCAGCAGCGATCCTAAGCGGGGCACAGATACGCAGTATTTT.

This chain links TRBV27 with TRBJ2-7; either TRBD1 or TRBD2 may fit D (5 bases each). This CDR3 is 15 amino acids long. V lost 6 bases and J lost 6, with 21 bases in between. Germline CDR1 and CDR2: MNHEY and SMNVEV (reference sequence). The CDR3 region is CASRPSTEPEGEQYF. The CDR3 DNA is TGTGCCAGCAGACCCTCGACAGAACCCGAGGGCGAGCAGTACTTC.

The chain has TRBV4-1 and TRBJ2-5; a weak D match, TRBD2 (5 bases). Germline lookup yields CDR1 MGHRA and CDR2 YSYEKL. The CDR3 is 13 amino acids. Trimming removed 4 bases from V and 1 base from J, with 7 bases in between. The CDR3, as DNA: TGCGCCAGCAGCCTAGGACTCCAAGAGACCCAGTACTTC. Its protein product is CASSLGLQETQYF.

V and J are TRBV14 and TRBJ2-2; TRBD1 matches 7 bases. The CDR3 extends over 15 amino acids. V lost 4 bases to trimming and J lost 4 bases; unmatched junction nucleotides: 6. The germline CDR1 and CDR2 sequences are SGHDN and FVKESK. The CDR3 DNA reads TGTGCCAGCAGCCCCGGGAACAGGGGCACCGGGGAGCTGTTTTTT. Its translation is CASSPGNRGTGELFF.

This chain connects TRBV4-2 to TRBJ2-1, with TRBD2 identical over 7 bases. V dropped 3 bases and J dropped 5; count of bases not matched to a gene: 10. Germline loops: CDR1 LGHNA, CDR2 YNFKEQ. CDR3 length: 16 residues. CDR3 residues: CASSQDRTRGNNEQFF. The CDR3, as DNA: TGTGCCAGCAGCCAGGACCGGACTAGAGGTAACAATGAGCAGTTCTTC.

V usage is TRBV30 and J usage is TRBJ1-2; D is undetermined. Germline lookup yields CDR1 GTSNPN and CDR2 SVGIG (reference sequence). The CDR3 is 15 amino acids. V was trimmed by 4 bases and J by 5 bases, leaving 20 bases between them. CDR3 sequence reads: CAWNQVLSPRYGYTF. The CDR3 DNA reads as TGTGCCTGGAATCAGGTCCTTAGTCCTAGGTATGGCTACACCTTC.

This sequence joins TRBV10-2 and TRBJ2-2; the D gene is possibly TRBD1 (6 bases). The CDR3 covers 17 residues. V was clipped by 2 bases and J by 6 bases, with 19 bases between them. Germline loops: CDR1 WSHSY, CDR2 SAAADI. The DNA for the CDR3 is TGCGCCAGCAGTGAGATCGTACCCGGTACAGGGTCCGGGGAGCTGTTTTTT. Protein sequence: CASSEIVPGTGSGELFF.

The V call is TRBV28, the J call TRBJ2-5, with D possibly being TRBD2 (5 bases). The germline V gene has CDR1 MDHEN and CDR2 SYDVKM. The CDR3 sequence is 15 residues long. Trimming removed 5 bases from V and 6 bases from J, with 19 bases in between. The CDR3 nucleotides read TGTGCCAGCAGTGCTGGAGGATCGCTTCCCAAGACCCAGTACTTC. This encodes CASSAGGSLPKTQYF.

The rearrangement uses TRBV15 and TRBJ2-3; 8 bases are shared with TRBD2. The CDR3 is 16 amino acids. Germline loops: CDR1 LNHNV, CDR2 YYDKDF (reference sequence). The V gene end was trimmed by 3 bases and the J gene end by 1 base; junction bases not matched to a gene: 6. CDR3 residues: CATSRQSGSGTDTQYF. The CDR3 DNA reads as TGTGCCACCAGCAGGCAGAGCGGGAGCGGCACAGATACGCAGTATTTT.

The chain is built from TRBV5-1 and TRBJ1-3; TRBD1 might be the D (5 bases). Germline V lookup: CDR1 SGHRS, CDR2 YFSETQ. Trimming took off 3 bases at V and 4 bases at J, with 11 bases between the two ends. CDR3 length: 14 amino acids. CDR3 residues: CASSWGVEGNTIYF. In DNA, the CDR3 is TGCGCCAGCAGCTGGGGGGTGGAAGGAAACACCATATATTTT. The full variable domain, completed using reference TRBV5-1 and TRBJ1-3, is KAGVTQTPRYLIKTRGQQVTLSCSPISGHRSVSWYQQTPGQGLQFLFEYFSETQRNKGNFPGRFSGRQFSNSRSEMNVSTLELGDSALYLCASSWGVEGNTIYFGEGSWLTVV.

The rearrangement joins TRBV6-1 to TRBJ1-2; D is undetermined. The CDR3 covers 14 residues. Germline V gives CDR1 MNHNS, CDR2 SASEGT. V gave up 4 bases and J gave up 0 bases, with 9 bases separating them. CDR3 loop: CASSGSFANYGYTF. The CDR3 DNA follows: TGTGCCAGCAGTGGATCTTTTGCTAACTATGGCTACACCTTC.

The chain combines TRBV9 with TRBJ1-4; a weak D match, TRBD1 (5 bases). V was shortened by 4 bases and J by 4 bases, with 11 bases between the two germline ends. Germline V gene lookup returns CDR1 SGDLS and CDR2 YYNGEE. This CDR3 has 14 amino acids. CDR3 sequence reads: CASSPQVLNEKLFF. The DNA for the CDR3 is TGTGCCAGCAGCCCACAGGTCCTTAATGAAAAACTGTTTTTT.

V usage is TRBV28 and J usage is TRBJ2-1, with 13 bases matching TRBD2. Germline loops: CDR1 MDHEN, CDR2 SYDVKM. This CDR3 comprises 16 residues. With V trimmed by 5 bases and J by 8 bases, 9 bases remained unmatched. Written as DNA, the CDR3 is TGTGCCAGCAGTCCAACACTAGCGGGAGGGCCCCATGAGCAGTTCTTC. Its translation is CASSPTLAGGPHEQFF.

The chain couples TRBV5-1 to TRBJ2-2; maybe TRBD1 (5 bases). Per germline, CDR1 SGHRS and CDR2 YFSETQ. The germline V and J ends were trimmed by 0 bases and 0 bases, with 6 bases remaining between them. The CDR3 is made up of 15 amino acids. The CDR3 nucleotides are TGCGCCAGCAGCTTGGAGACAGCGAACACCGGGGAGCTGTTTTTT. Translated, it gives CASSLETANTGELFF.

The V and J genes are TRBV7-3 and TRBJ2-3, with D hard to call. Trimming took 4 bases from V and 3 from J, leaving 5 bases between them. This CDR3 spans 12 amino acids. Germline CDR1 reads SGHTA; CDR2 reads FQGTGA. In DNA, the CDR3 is TGTGCCAGCAGCTGGGGAACAGATACGCAGTATTTT. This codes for CASSWGTDTQYF.

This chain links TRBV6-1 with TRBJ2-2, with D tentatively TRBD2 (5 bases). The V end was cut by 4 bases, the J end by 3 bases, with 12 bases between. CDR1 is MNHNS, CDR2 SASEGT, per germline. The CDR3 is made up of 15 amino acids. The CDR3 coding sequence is TGTGCCAGCAGTGTTAAGACGGGGTACACCGGGGAGCTGTTTTTT. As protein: CASSVKTGYTGELFF.

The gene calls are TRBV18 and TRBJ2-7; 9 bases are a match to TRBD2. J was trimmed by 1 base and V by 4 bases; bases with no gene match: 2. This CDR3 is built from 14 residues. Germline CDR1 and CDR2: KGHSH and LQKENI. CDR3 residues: CASSRLAGSYEQYF. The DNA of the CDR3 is TGTGCCAGCTCACGGCTAGCGGGATCCTACGAGCAGTACTTC.

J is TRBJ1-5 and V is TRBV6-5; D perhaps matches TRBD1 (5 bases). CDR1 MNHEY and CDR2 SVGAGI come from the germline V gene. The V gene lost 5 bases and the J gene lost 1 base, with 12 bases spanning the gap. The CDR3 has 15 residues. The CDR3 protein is CASSGAGWSNQPQHF. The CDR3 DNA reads TGTGCCAGCAGTGGGGCAGGGTGGAGCAATCAGCCCCAGCATTTT.

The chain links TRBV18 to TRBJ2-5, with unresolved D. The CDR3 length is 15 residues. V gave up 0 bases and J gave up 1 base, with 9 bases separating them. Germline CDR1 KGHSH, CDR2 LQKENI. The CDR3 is CASSPPGRRQETQYF. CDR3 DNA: TGTGCCAGCTCACCACCGGGCAGGCGCCAAGAGACCCAGTACTTC.

CDR3: CASSEIRTTEAFF. The CDR3 nucleotides are TGTGCCAGCAGTGAAATCCGGACAACTGAAGCTTTCTTT. The gene calls are TRBV6-1 and TRBJ1-1; weak D call: TRBD1 (5 bases). Germline V gene sequence: CDR1 MNHNS, CDR2 SASEGT. The V gene lost 2 bases and the J gene lost 5 bases, with 9 bases spanning the gap. The CDR3 is made up of 13 amino acids.

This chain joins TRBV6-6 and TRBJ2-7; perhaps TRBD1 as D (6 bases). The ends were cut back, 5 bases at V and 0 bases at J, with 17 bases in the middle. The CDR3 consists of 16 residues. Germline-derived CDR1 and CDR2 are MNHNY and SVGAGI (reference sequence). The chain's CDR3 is CASSPFAGAPSYEQYF. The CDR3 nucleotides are TGTGCCAGCAGTCCCTTCGCAGGGGCCCCCTCCTACGAGCAGTACTTC.

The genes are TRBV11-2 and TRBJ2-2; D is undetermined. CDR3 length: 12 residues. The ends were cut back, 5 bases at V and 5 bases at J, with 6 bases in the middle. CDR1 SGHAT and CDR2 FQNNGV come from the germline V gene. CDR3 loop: CASSRETGELFF. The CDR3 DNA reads TGTGCCAGCAGCCGAGAGACCGGGGAGCTGTTTTTT. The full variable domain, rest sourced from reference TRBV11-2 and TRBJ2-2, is EAGVAQSPRYKIIEKRQSVAFWCNPISGHATLYWYQQILGQGPKLLIQFQNNGVVDDSQLPKDRFSAERLKGVDSTLKIQPAKLEDSAVYLCASSRETGELFFGEGSRLTVL.

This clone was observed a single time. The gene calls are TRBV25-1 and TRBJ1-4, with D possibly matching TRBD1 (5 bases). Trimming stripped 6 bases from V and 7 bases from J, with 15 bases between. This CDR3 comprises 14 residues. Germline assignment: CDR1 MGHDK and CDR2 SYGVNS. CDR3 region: CASRDQPGGEKLFF. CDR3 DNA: TGTGCCAGCAGGGACCAGCCGGGGGGTGAAAAACTGTTTTTT.